These 25 T cell receptor beta chains were sequenced from one sample in a study of blood T cells in healthy people across ages. Sample-barcoded 5' priming and a J-beta primer mix drove a second PCR of 7 to 11 cycles. TCRdb fed the 5' RACE reads into MiXCR, producing one record per CDR3 protein. The sample lists fewer than 1,200,000 distinct CDR3 sequences, 25% occurring once. The data were also submitted as part of a second study, on T cells of mothers and their children.

The sample was blood. These receptors were obtained from a girl aged 2-9 years in good health.

This clonotype was found a few times. In DNA form, the CDR3 reads TGTGCCAGCAGTTTACGGGATTTGGATAGCGGGAACAATGAGCAGTTCTTC. Its protein is CASSLRDLDSGNNEQFF. V and J are TRBV28 and TRBJ2-1; 8 nucleotides match TRBD2. Germline V CDR1 and CDR2: MDHEN, SYDVKM. This CDR3 comprises 17 residues. V dropped 2 bases and J dropped 5; count of bases not matched to a gene: 11.

In its sample, this clonotype was seen a few times. The chain recombines TRBV4-1 with TRBJ1-5; the D gene is possibly TRBD1 (6 bases). Germline V lookup: CDR1 MGHRA, CDR2 YSYEKL. The CDR3 runs to 17 residues. Trimming cost V 0 bases and J 6 bases, with 18 bases left between them. The DNA for the CDR3 is TGCGCCAGCAGCCAAGAAGGGTGGGGGCAGGCTTTTCAGCCCCAGCATTTT. Translation: CASSQEGWGQAFQPQHF.

This clonotype was found a few times. This rearrangement joins TRBV6-5 to TRBJ1-1; D is uncertain. Germline V CDR1 and CDR2: MNHEY, SVGAGI. V was pared by 6 bases and J by 1 base, with 21 bases between. The CDR3 extends over 17 amino acids. The CDR3 DNA is TGTGCCAGCAGGAGAGCCTGGAGGGCCCCAGGGAACACTGAAGCTTTCTTT. It encodes CASRRAWRAPGNTEAFF.

This clonotype was observed a few times. This sequence joins TRBV5-1 and TRBJ1-2; 9 bases line up with TRBD1. Trimming at V came to 2 bases and at J to 3 bases, leaving 2 bases not matched to a gene. CDR1 and CDR2 (germline): SGHRS, YFSETQ. CDR3 length: 14 residues. CDR3 region: CASSFDRGDYGYTF. DNA of the CDR3: TGCGCCAGCAGCTTCGACAGGGGGGACTATGGCTACACCTTC.

The CDR3 coding sequence is TGCAGCGTTCCCACCACAGGGCCTGGCTACACCTTC. This translates into CSVPTTGPGYTF. The V call is TRBV29-1, the J call TRBJ1-2; possible D gene TRBD1, 6 bases. This CDR3 is built from 12 residues. CDR1 and CDR2 from the germline V gene are SQVTM and ANQGSEA. V gave up 5 bases and J gave up 7 bases, with 14 bases separating them.

CDR3: CSPSGLAGSYNEQFF. CDR3 sequence (DNA): TGCAGCCCGTCGGGACTAGCGGGTTCCTACAATGAGCAGTTCTTC. The chain joins TRBV29-1 to TRBJ2-1; the match to TRBD2 covers 12 bases. The CDR3 runs to 15 residues. The V and J ends lost 8 bases and 1 base, in that order; junction bases with no gene match: 6. Germline V lookup: CDR1 SQVTM, CDR2 ANQGSEA.

A few counts support this clonotype. At one end the junction does not follow the germline gene, possibly because of a read error. The chain employs TRBV7-9 and TRBJ2-7; 9 nucleotides align to TRBD1. Germline-derived CDR1 and CDR2 are SEHNR and FQNEAQ (reference sequence). The CDR3 runs 15 residues. The CDR3 reads CASSPGTGKAYEQCF. The CDR3 coding sequence is TGTGCCAGCAGCCCCGGGACAGGGAAAGCCTACGAGCAGTGCTTC.

V gene TRBV6-1 combines with J gene TRBJ2-3; D uncertain. The germline V and J ends were trimmed by 6 bases and 4 bases, with 8 bases remaining between them. This CDR3 comprises 12 residues. CDR1 MNHNS and CDR2 SASEGT come from the germline V gene. CDR3 region: CASSERSDTQYF. The CDR3, as DNA: TGTGCCAGCAGCGAGAGGTCAGATACGCAGTATTTT.

This sequence joins TRBV20-1 and TRBJ2-1, with D unresolved. Germline CDR1 is DFQATT and CDR2 is SNEGSKA (reference sequence). Trimming took off 5 bases at V and 0 bases at J, with 23 bases between the two ends. This CDR3 comprises 18 residues. The CDR3 is CSALSNNRVPSSYNEQFF. The CDR3 coding sequence is TGCAGTGCTTTATCAAATAATCGAGTTCCGTCCTCCTACAATGAGCAGTTCTTC.

The CDR3: CASGQTAGYTF. DNA of the CDR3: TGTGCCTCGGGGCAGACGGCTGGCTACACCTTC. The chain employs TRBV6-5 and TRBJ1-2; possible D gene TRBD1, 5 bases. Germline CDR1 reads MNHEY; CDR2 reads SVGAGI. The CDR3 sequence is 11 residues long. The V and J ends lost 11 bases and 7 bases respectively, with 14 bases between them.

V gene TRBV20-1 combines with J gene TRBJ2-7; D gene unclear. V gave up 6 bases and J gave up 0 bases, with 15 bases separating them. The CDR3 totals 14 residues. Germline V gene data show CDR1 as DFQATT and CDR2 as SNEGSKA (reference sequence). CDR3: CSAPDRVSSYEQYF. CDR3 sequence (DNA): TGCAGTGCGCCCGACCGGGTTAGCTCCTACGAGCAGTACTTC.

The chain has TRBV25-1 and TRBJ1-6; D not resolved. CDR1 is MGHDK, CDR2 SYGVNS, per germline. This CDR3 spans 14 amino acids. The ends were cut back, 6 bases at V and 10 bases at J, with 16 bases in the middle. CDR3 protein: CASSRRVERSPLHF. CDR3 nucleotides: TGTGCCAGCAGCCGAAGGGTCGAGCGATCACCCCTCCACTTT.

The V gene is TRBV6-5, the J gene TRBJ2-3; D possibly corresponds to TRBD2 (5 bases). This CDR3 has 15 amino acids. Between the trimmed V and J ends, which lost 2 bases and 2 bases, there was a span of 11 bases. Per germline, CDR1 MNHEY and CDR2 SVGAGI. CDR3 protein: CASSYERAPTDTQYF. The DNA for the CDR3 is TGTGCCAGCAGTTACGAGAGGGCCCCCACAGATACGCAGTATTTT.

This clonotype came up a few times. The chain joins TRBV12-5 to TRBJ2-5, with D possibly matching TRBD1 (6 bases). V gave up 2 bases and J gave up 3 bases, with 10 bases separating them. CDR3 length: 14 amino acids. CDR1 LGHNT and CDR2 FRNRAP come from the germline V gene. CDR3 sequence reads: CASGLLWTEETQYF. In DNA form, the CDR3 reads TGTGCTAGTGGTTTGCTGTGGACAGAAGAGACCCAGTACTTC. Together with reference TRBV12-5 and TRBJ2-5, the CDR3 gives the full variable domain: DARVTQTPRHKVTEMGQEVTMRCQPILGHNTVFWYRQTMMQGLELLAYFRNRAPLDDSGMPKDRFSAEMPDATLATLKIQPSEPRDSAVYFCASGLLWTEETQYFGPGTRLLVL.

This clonotype showed up just a few times. The chain couples TRBV9 to TRBJ2-7; either TRBD1 or TRBD2 may supply D (5 bases each). The CDR3 covers 14 residues. V lost 0 bases and J lost 2, with 9 bases in between. The V gene's germline CDR1 is SGDLS and CDR2 YYNGEE. This chain's CDR3 is CASSVAGPPYEQYF. DNA of the CDR3: TGTGCCAGCAGCGTAGCGGGACCCCCCTACGAGCAGTACTTC.

In its sample, this clonotype was seen a few times. The chain couples TRBV12-5 to TRBJ2-1; the D gene could be TRBD1 or TRBD2 (5 bases each). Trimming took 1 base from V and 6 from J, leaving 7 bases between them. Germline V CDR1 and CDR2: LGHNT, FRNRAP. The CDR3 runs to 13 residues. The DNA for the CDR3 is TGTGCTAGTGGTTTGGCGGGGCTCAATGAGCAGTTCTTC. It codes for CASGLAGLNEQFF.

In DNA form, the CDR3 reads TGTGCCAGCAGCTTAGATCCCTCTACCTACGAGCAGTACTTC. Residues: CASSLDPSTYEQYF. J is TRBJ2-7 and V is TRBV7-9; D gene uncertain. This CDR3 spans 14 amino acids. The V end was cut by 1 base, the J end by 2 bases, with 9 bases between. The germline gives CDR1 SEHNR, CDR2 FQNEAQ (reference sequence).

The J gene is TRBJ2-5, the V gene TRBV7-9, with D perhaps matching TRBD2 (7 bases). CDR3 length: 13 residues. V gave up 11 bases and J gave up 5 bases, with 18 bases separating them. Germline V CDR1 and CDR2: SEHNR, FQNEAQ (reference sequence). The CDR3 DNA reads as TGTGCCGCCCTAGGGGGGGGCGCGGAGACCCAGTACTTC. It yields the protein CAALGGGAETQYF.

The chain links TRBV4-3 to TRBJ1-3, with D uncertain. Germline CDR1 LGHNA, CDR2 YSLEER. Between the trimmed V and J ends, which lost 1 base and 5 bases, there was a span of 3 bases. The CDR3 is 12 residues long. The CDR3 coding sequence is TGCGCCAGCAGCCAAGGGAGAAACACCATATATTTT. Its translation is CASSQGRNTIYF.

This clonotype was counted only a few times. The chain uses TRBV10-2 and TRBJ2-5; D assignment may be TRBD1 or TRBD2 (6 bases each). Germline V gives CDR1 WSHSY, CDR2 SAAADI. There are 14 residues in the CDR3. V shed 7 bases and J shed 4 bases, with 16 bases lying between them. CDR3 in amino acids: CASTPAEGGETQYF. Written as DNA, the CDR3 is TGCGCCAGCACCCCAGCGGAGGGGGGAGAGACCCAGTACTTC.

In this sample, this clonotype turned up a few times. V and J are TRBV14 and TRBJ2-1; TRBD2 agrees at 10 bases. The assigned J gene may be wrong: the sequence end matches TRBJ2-5 better. Germline lookup yields CDR1 SGHDN and CDR2 FVKESK. The length of the CDR3 is 15 residues. The CDR3 DNA reads as TGTGCCAGCAGCCAAGTCAGCGGGGGGGAACAGACCCAGTACTTC. Encoded protein: CASSQVSGGEQTQYF.

A few counts support this clonotype. This chain uses TRBV28 with TRBJ2-5, with no clear D. Germline-derived CDR1 and CDR2 are MDHEN and SYDVKM. The V and J ends lost 5 bases and 5 bases respectively, with 15 bases between them. This CDR3 comprises 14 residues. The CDR3 sequence is CASSKVLRWETQYF. The CDR3 DNA follows: TGTGCCAGCAGTAAGGTGTTGAGGTGGGAGACCCAGTACTTC.

The rearrangement links TRBV21-1 to TRBJ2-2; whether TRBD2, the table's D call, matches the DNA was not checked. TRBV21-1 is assigned pseudogene status. The CDR3 is 15 residues long. The CDR3 DNA sequence: TGTGCCAGCAGCAAAGTCCGCGGGGAAACCGGGGAGCTGTTTTTT. It is translated as CASSKVRGETGELFF.

This clonotype turned up a few times. This rearrangement joins TRBV7-9 to TRBJ2-7, with TRBD1 matching 9 bases. This CDR3 has 14 amino acids. The germline CDR1 and CDR2 sequences are SEHNR and FQNEAQ (reference sequence). The junction had 7 bases not matched to a gene; V was cut back by 5 bases and J by 5 bases. The CDR3 here is CASSHRDRVDEQYF. Written as DNA, the CDR3 is TGTGCCAGCAGCCACCGGGACAGGGTGGACGAGCAGTACTTC.

This sequence joins TRBV2 and TRBJ2-2; weak D call: TRBD1 (6 bases). From germline, CDR1 is SNHLY and CDR2 FYNNEI. V was trimmed by 8 bases and J by 5 bases, leaving 15 bases between them. CDR3 length equals 14 residues. CDR3 amino acids: CASFPGDPTGELFF. The CDR3 DNA sequence: TGTGCCAGCTTCCCAGGGGATCCAACCGGGGAGCTGTTTTTT.